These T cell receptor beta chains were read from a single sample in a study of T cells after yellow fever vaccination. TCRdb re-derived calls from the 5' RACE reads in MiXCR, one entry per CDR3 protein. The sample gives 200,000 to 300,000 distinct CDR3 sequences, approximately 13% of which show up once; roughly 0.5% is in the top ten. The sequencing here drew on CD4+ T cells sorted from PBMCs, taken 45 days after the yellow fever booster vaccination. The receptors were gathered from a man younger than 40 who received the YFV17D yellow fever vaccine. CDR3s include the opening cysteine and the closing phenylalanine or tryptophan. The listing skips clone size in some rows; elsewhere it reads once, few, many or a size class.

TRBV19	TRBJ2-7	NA	CASTPGDRLAYEQYF
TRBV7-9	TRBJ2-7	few	CASSTGQGSYEQYF
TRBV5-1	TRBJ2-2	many	CASSWDTGELFF
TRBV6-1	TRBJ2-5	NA	CASSSRGDQETQYF
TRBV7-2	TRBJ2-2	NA	CASSLAETTNTGELFF
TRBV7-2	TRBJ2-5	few	CASSLPGRKETQYF
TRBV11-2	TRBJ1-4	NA	CASSLAWGGPNEKLFF
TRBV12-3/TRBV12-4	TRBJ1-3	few	CASSSHSSSGNTIYF
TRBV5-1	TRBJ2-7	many	CASSSTVSYEQYF
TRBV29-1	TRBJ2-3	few	CSAAPTDTQYF
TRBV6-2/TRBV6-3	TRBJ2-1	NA	CASSYRGSGVYNEQFF
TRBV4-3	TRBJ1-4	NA	CASSQDRGGTEEKLFF
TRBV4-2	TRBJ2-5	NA	CASSQVTRSETQYF
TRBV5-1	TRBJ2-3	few	CASSPEVPDTQYF
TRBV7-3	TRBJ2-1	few	CASSSGGKTSYNEQFF
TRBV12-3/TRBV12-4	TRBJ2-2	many	CASSLGEGGELFF
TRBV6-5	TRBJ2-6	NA	CASSLSHSGANVLTF
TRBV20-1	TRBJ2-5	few	CSARDQLAGLEETQYF